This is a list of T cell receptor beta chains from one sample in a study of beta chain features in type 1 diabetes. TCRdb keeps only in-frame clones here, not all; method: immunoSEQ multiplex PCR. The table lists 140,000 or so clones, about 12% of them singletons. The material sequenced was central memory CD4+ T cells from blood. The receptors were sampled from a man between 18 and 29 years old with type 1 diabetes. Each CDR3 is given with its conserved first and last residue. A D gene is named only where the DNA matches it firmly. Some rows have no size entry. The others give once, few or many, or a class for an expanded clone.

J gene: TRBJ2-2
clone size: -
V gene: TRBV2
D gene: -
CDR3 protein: CASRARKGDTGELFF
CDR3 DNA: TGTGCCAGCAGAGCGCGAAAGGGTGACACCGGGGAGCTGTTTTTT

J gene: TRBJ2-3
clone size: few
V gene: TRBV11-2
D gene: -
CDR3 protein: CASSPGADTDTQYF
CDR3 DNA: TGTGCCAGCAGCCCAGGTGCAGACACAGATACGCAGTATTTT

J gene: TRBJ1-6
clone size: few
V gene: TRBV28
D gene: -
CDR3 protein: CASRDSLMYLLHF
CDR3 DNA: TGTGCCAGTCGTGACTCCTTGATGTACCTCCTCCACTTT

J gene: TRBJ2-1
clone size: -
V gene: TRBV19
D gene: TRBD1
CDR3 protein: CASRGQGGNEQFF
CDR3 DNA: TGTGCCAGTAGGGGACAGGGTGGCAATGAGCAGTTCTTC

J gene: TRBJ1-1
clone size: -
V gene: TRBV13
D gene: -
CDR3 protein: CASSFYFTGTNTEAFF
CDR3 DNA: TGTGCCAGCAGCTTTTATTTCACAGGGACGAACACTGAAGCTTTCTTT

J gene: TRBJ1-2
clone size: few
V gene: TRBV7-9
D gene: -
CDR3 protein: CASSPRTALQSYGYTF
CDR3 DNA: TGTGCCAGCAGCCCTCGGACGGCACTACAAAGCTATGGCTACACCTTC

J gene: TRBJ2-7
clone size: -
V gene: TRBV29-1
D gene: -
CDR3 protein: CSVVEPYEQYF
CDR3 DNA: TGCAGCGTTGTCGAACCTTACGAGCAGTACTTC

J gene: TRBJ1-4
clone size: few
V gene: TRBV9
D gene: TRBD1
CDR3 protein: CASSPGTGFNEKLFF
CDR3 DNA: TGTGCCAGCAGCCCTGGGACAGGGTTTAACGAAAAACTGTTTTTT

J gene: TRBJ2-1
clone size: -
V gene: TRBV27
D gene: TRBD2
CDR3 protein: CASSASSGGATEQFF
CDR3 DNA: TGTGCCAGCAGTGCCTCTAGCGGGGGGGCCACCGAGCAGTTCTTC

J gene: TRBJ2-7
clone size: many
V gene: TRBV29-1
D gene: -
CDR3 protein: CSVEGAHRESEQYF
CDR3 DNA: TGCAGCGTTGAAGGGGCCCACCGGGAGTCCGAGCAGTACTTC

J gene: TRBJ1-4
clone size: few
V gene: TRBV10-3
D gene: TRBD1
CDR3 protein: CAISATGGDEKLFF
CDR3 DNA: TGTGCCATCAGTGCGACAGGGGGAGATGAAAAACTGTTTTTT

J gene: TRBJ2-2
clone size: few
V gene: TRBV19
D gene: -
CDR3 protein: CASSMNTGELFF
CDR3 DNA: TGTGCCAGTAGTATGAACACCGGGGAGCTGTTTTTT

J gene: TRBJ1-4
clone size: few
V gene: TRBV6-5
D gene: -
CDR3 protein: CASPQRKLFF
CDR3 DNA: TGTGCCAGCCCCCAGCGAAAACTGTTTTTT

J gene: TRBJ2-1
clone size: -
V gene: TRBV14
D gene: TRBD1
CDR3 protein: CASSRMPRDRGSDEQFF
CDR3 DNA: TGTGCCAGCAGCCGAATGCCCCGGGACAGGGGCTCTGATGAGCAGTTCTTC

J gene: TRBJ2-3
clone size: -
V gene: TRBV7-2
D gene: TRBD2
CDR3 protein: CASSSLSGVRTDTQYF
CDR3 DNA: TGTGCCAGCAGCTCACTAAGCGGGGTGAGAACAGATACGCAGTATTTT

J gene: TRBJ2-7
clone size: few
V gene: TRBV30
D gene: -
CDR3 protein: CAWSVASLVYEQYF
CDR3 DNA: TGTGCCTGGAGTGTTGCTAGTTTGGTCTACGAGCAGTACTTC

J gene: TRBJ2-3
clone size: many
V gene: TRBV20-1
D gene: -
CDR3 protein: CSARRTDTQYF
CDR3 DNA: TGCAGTGCCAGACGCACAGATACGCAGTATTTT

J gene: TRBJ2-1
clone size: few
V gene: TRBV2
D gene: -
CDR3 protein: CASSEGLSYNEQFF
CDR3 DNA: TGTGCCAGCAGTGAGGGACTCAGTTACAATGAGCAGTTCTTC

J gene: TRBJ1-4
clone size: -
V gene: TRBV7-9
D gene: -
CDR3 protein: CASTPPRSTGEKLFF
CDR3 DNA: TGTGCCAGCACCCCCCCGCGAAGTACAGGTGAAAAACTGTTTTTT

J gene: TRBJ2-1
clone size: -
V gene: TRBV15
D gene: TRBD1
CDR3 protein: CATSRKDRGSYNEQFF
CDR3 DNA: TGTGCCACCAGCAGAAAAGACAGGGGCTCCTACAATGAGCAGTTCTTC

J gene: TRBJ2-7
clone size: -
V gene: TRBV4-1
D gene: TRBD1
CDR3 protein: CASSHGTGAYEQYF
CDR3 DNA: TGCGCCAGCAGCCATGGGACAGGGGCCTACGAGCAGTACTTC

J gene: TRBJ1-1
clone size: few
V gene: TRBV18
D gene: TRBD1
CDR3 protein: CASSSKDRGEAFF
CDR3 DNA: TGTGCCAGCTCATCGAAGGACAGGGGCGAAGCTTTCTTT

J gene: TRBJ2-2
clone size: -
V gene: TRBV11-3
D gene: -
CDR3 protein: CASSTDTGELFF
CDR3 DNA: TGTGCCAGCAGCACAGACACCGGGGAGCTGTTTTTT

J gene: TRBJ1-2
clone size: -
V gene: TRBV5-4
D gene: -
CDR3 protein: CASSGRDDYGYTF
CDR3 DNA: TGTGCCAGCAGCGGAAGGGACGACTATGGCTACACCTTC

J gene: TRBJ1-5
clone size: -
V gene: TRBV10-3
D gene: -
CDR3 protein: CAISSTPGGGSNQPQHF
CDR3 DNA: TGTGCCATCAGTTCCACTCCGGGAGGTGGGAGCAATCAGCCCCAGCATTTT

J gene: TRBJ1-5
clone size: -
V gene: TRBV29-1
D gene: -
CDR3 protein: CSVSGNSNQPQHF
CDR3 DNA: TGCAGCGTCTCAGGGAATAGCAATCAGCCCCAGCATTTT

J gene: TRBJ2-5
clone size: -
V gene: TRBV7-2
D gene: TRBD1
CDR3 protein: CASSRGRDSQETQYF
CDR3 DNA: TGTGCCAGCAGCCGGGGCCGGGACAGCCAAGAGACCCAGTACTTC